Listed here are 20 T cell receptor beta chains from one sample, sequenced in a study of T-cell reconstitution after alpha-beta-depleted transplantation in children. For TCRbeta, the library was prepared with unique molecular identifiers. TCRdb passed the PCR reads through MiXCR, listing each CDR3 protein once. The table includes hundreds of thousands of distinct CDR3 sequences, 16% detected once. The sequencing used PBMCs, mostly from graft donor cells, collected 360 days after TCRalphabeta/CD19-depleted stem cell transplant. The receptor source for this set is a male patient younger than 18 who had a stem cell transplant for acute lymphoblastic leukemia, so the T cells may come from the graft donor.

The chain uses TRBV5-6 and TRBJ2-7; 11 bases map to TRBD2. Trimming removed 3 bases from V and 7 bases from J; junction bases left unmatched: 15. Germline CDR1 reads SGHDT; CDR2 reads YYEEEE. CDR3 length: 17 amino acids. The DNA of the CDR3 is TGTGCCAGCAGCTCACCGGGACTAGCGGCCCGACGAGGGGAGCAGTACTTC. It encodes CASSSPGLAARRGEQYF.

V is TRBV11-2 and J is TRBJ2-1, with 9 bases lining up with TRBD2. V shed 5 bases and J 4 bases; nucleotides not matched to a gene: 9. Germline lookup yields CDR1 SGHAT and CDR2 FQNNGV. The CDR3 extends over 16 amino acids. CDR3 amino acids: CASSKAQAGGYNEQFF. The CDR3 DNA is TGTGCCAGCAGCAAAGCTCAGGCGGGGGGGTACAATGAGCAGTTCTTC.

V usage is TRBV20-1 and J usage is TRBJ1-5; D gene uncertain. This CDR3 contains 15 residues. V lost 0 bases, J lost 2 bases, and 11 bases lay in between. CDR1 is DFQATT, CDR2 SNEGSKA, per germline (reference sequence). CDR3 amino acids: CSARESIWGNQPQHF. CDR3 sequence (DNA): TGCAGTGCTAGAGAGAGTATCTGGGGCAATCAGCCCCAGCATTTT.

The V and J genes are TRBV2 and TRBJ1-5; a weak D match, TRBD1 (5 bases). The CDR3 length is 14 residues. CDR1 and CDR2 from the germline V gene are SNHLY and FYNNEI. With 6 bases removed from V and 3 bases from J, the gap between germline ends came to 12 bases. CDR3: CASSRDVLNQPQHF. CDR3 DNA sequence: TGTGCCAGCAGCCGGGACGTACTCAATCAGCCCCAGCATTTT.

The chain couples TRBV6-1 to TRBJ1-1; D remains unclear. Trimming shortened V by 4 bases and J by 7 bases, and 10 bases separated the two germline ends. From germline, CDR1 is MNHNS and CDR2 SASEGT. CDR3 size: 12 residues. CDR3 loop: CASSVRRVEAFF. CDR3 DNA: TGTGCCAGCAGTGTCCGACGTGTTGAAGCTTTCTTT.

V gene TRBV5-1 combines with J gene TRBJ2-2; 7 nucleotides line up with TRBD1. Trimming took 3 bases from V and 3 from J; bases not matched to a gene: 5. Germline CDR1 reads SGHRS; CDR2 reads YFSETQ. CDR3 length: 15 residues. The CDR3 nucleotides read TGCGCCAGCAGCTCCGACAGGGTAGACACCGGGGAGCTGTTTTTT. Its protein is CASSSDRVDTGELFF.

The CDR3 sequence is CASSLVELGNEQFF. CDR3 nucleotide sequence: TGTGCCAGCAGCCTCGTAGAATTGGGGAATGAGCAGTTCTTC. The gene calls are TRBV9 and TRBJ2-1; D unresolved. Deletions cut 4 bases from V and 7 bases from J, with 15 bases between. The CDR3 is 14 amino acids. Germline values: CDR1 SGDLS, CDR2 YYNGEE.

The gene calls are TRBV20-1 and TRBJ2-7; D may be TRBD2 (6 bases). The CDR3 has 15 amino acids. Trimming shortened V by 3 bases and J by 0 bases, and 15 bases separated the two germline ends. Germline V gene lookup returns CDR1 DFQATT and CDR2 SNEGSKA (reference sequence). DNA of the CDR3: TGCAGTGCTAGGGTGGGAGCGGGTGCCTCCTACGAGCAGTACTTC. As protein: CSARVGAGASYEQYF.

This rearrangement joins TRBV9 to TRBJ2-2; TRBD2 aligns across 7 bases. Germline V lookup: CDR1 SGDLS, CDR2 YYNGEE. This CDR3 is built from 15 residues. The V segment lost 1 base and the J segment 5 bases; nucleotides outside the gene matches: 5. CDR3 region: CASSVLGEGTGELFF. The CDR3 DNA sequence: TGTGCCAGCAGCGTACTCGGGGAGGGAACCGGGGAGCTGTTTTTT. Drawing the rest from reference TRBV9 and TRBJ2-2, the complete variable domain is DSGVTQTPKHLITATGQRVTLRCSPRSGDLSVYWYQQSLDQGLQFLIQYYNGEERAKGNILERFSAQQFPDLHSELNLSSLELGDSALYFCASSVLGEGTGELFFGEGSRLTVL.

This clonotype has just a few counts. V usage is TRBV7-3 and J usage is TRBJ2-1; unclear D gene. The CDR3 covers 15 residues. Germline V gene sequence: CDR1 SGHTA, CDR2 FQGTGA. Trimming pared 0 bases from V and 3 bases from J, leaving 9 bases between. In DNA, the CDR3 is TGTGCCAGCAGCTTAACTAGCTTGGGCTACAATGAGCAGTTCTTC. It is translated as CASSLTSLGYNEQFF.

This clonotype is a singleton in its sample. V usage is TRBV29-1 and J usage is TRBJ2-7; 9 bases fit TRBD1. J gave up 7 bases and V 7 bases, and 11 bases lay outside the gene matches. CDR1 is SQVTM and CDR2 is ANQGSEA in the germline V gene. The CDR3 covers 13 residues. In nucleotides, the CDR3 is TGCAGCGCGGCGTCGGGACAGGGCGGTGAGCAGTACTTC. Residues: CSAASGQGGEQYF.

This clonotype was detected a few times. The CDR3 region is CASSLMGLGVETQYF. The CDR3 DNA is TGTGCCAGCAGTTTAATGGGACTAGGGGTAGAGACCCAGTACTTC. This chain uses TRBV12-3 or TRBV12-4 with TRBJ2-5; 8 nucleotides align to TRBD2. The CDR3 is 15 amino acids. The V and J ends lost 2 bases and 4 bases, in that order; junction bases with no gene match: 6.

Many counts were recorded for this clonotype. The chain joins TRBV4-1 to TRBJ2-4; D remains ambiguous. The CDR3 contains 15 residues. Germline V lookup: CDR1 MGHRA, CDR2 YSYEKL. V was cut by 6 bases and J by 5 bases, with 17 bases left in between. The CDR3 protein is CASRPTWRSENIQYF. For the CDR3, the DNA is TGCGCCAGCAGACCGACGTGGCGCTCTGAAAACATTCAGTACTTC.

The rearrangement uses TRBV5-1 and TRBJ2-7, with 10 nucleotides matching TRBD2. Germline loops: CDR1 SGHRS, CDR2 YFSETQ. The ends lost 2 bases at V and 2 bases at J; junction bases unmatched: 7. The CDR3 length is 16 residues. CDR3: CASSLASGSDPYEQYF. The CDR3 DNA is TGCGCCAGCAGCTTAGCTAGCGGGAGCGATCCCTACGAGCAGTACTTC.

V usage is TRBV11-1 and J usage is TRBJ2-1; the match to TRBD2 covers 9 bases. CDR1 SGHAT and CDR2 FQDESV come from the germline V gene (reference sequence). V lost 4 bases to trimming and J lost 2 bases; unmatched junction nucleotides: 18. The CDR3 length is 20 residues. This chain's CDR3 is CASSYGFSSGRIQTYNEQFF. CDR3 DNA: TGTGCCAGCAGCTATGGGTTTTCGAGCGGGAGGATACAAACCTACAATGAGCAGTTCTTC.

The rearrangement joins TRBV4-2 to TRBJ2-5; TRBD2 agrees at 9 bases. Germline values: CDR1 LGHNA, CDR2 YNFKEQ. This CDR3 comprises 21 residues. J lost 3 bases, V lost 3 bases, and 23 bases had no gene match. The CDR3 is CASSQAGGVDTTSPLEETQYF. In nucleotides, the CDR3 is TGTGCCAGCAGCCAGGCGGGAGGGGTGGACACCACTAGCCCCCTTGAAGAGACCCAGTACTTC.

V is TRBV7-9 and J is TRBJ2-5; maybe TRBD2 (6 bases). CDR1 is SEHNR, CDR2 FQNEAQ, per germline (reference sequence). The CDR3 consists of 13 residues. Trimming left V 5 bases short and J 5 bases short, with 12 bases between. CDR3 DNA: TGTGCCAGCAGCAGACTAGTAGAGGAGACCCAGTACTTC. This sequence encodes CASSRLVEETQYF. Full variable domain (missing parts from reference TRBV7-9 and TRBJ2-5): DTGVSQNPRHKITKRGQNVTFRCDPISEHNRLYWYRQTLGQGPEFLTYFQNEAQLEKSRLLSDRFSAERPKGSFSTLEIQRTEQGDSAMYLCASSRLVEETQYFGPGTRLLVL.

This clonotype was recorded a few times. The V gene is TRBV12-3 or TRBV12-4, the J gene TRBJ2-5; tentatively, D is TRBD1 or TRBD2 (5 bases each). V lost 5 bases and J 2 bases, leaving 12 bases between the germline ends. The CDR3 has 14 amino acids. For the CDR3, the DNA is TGTGCCAGCAGTCCCTGGGGGACGCAAGAGACCCAGTACTTC. Encoded protein: CASSPWGTQETQYF.

This clonotype was seen at least ten times. CDR3 DNA: TGTGCCAGCAGCCCAAGGGACTCCTGGAGGGCAGAGACCCAGTACTTC. This codes for CASSPRDSWRAETQYF. The chain couples TRBV28 to TRBJ2-5; tentatively, D is TRBD2 (6 bases). Germline V gives CDR1 MDHEN, CDR2 SYDVKM. CDR3 length: 16 residues. Between the trimmed V and J ends, which lost 6 bases and 4 bases, there was a span of 21 bases.

This clonotype came up a few times. The genes are TRBV20-1 and TRBJ2-4; D ambiguous. Germline loops: CDR1 DFQATT, CDR2 SNEGSKA (reference sequence). The germline V and J ends were trimmed by 3 bases and 3 bases, with 12 bases remaining between them. The CDR3 has 14 amino acids. DNA of the CDR3: TGCAGTGCTAGTTTGGCGTTGGGCAAAAACATTCAGTACTTC. Protein sequence: CSASLALGKNIQYF.